The present entry profiles one T cell receptor (beta chain) with its context. Unsorted PBMC samples were amplified in replicate PCRs containing roughly 290 ng DNA, 30,000 to 35,000 T cell genomes. Ten immunoSEQ deep assay plates were used by the authors to sequence unsorted PBMC DNA. Sequencing was performed with immunoSEQ multiplex PCR; in TCRdb, only in-frame clones are kept and a portion is missing. Of about 510,000 clones listed, 60% to 80% are singletons. These data come from a study of shared clonotypes between healthy human individuals. This CDR3 has 21 amino acids. V trimming: 2 bases; J trimming: 7 bases; junction bases outside the gene matches: 20. Germline values: CDR1 ENHRY, CDR2 SYGVKD.

The chain recombines TRBV10-3 with TRBJ2-1; 13 bases line up with TRBD2. Sequenced material: PBMCs. This receptor was obtained from a woman aged 40 to 50 in good health. Some clones in this sample may be carry-over from other donors' samples. The CDR3 nucleotides read TGTGCCATCAGTGAGCCGCCACCAAGTACTAGCGGGAGGGCCTTGAGGAATGAGCAGTTCTTC. Its translation is CAISEPPPSTSGRALRNEQFF.